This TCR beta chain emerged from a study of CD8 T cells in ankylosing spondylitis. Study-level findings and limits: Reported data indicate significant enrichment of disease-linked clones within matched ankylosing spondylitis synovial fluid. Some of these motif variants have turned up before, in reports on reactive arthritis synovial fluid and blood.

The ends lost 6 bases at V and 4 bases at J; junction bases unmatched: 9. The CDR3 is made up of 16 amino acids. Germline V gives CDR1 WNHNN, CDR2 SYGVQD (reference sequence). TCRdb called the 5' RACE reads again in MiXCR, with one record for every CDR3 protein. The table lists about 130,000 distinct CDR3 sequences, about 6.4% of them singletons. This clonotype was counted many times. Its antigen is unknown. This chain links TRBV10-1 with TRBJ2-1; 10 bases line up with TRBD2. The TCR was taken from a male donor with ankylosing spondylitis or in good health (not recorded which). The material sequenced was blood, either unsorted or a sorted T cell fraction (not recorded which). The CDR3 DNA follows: TGCGCCAGCAGCCCCACTCGTAGCGGGGGGTACAATGAGCAGTTCTTC. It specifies CASSPTRSGGYNEQFF.